The 10 T cell receptor beta chains below come from one sample, sequenced in a study of cytomegalovirus exposure and HLA in healthy donors. The PCR used 60 Vbeta and 13 Jbeta primers. The protocol was immunoSEQ multiplex PCR, while the TCRdb copy is restricted to in-frame clones and leaves out a portion. The table shows roughly 100,000 clones, with about 75% occurring only once. The sequenced material came from PBMCs. The receptors shown here come from a man in his forties in good health and CMV-seronegative.

A single count supports this clone. The gene calls are TRBV5-1 and TRBJ2-7; the D gene is possibly TRBD1 (5 bases). This CDR3 has 12 residues. Trimming left V 2 bases short and J 3 bases short, with 6 bases between. Germline V lookup: CDR1 SGHRS, CDR2 YFSETQ. The CDR3 loop is CASSFTGYEQYF. The CDR3 DNA sequence: TGCGCCAGCAGCTTCACAGGCTACGAGCAGTACTTC.

The gene calls are TRBV18 and TRBJ1-3; D is perhaps TRBD1 (6 bases). The germline V and J ends were trimmed by 1 base and 0 bases, with 19 bases remaining between them. The CDR3 spans 19 residues. Germline V gives CDR1 KGHSH, CDR2 LQKENI. The CDR3 DNA follows: TGTGCCAGCTCACCACTCCAGGGGAACATCGACTACTCTGGAAACACCATATATTTT. Protein product: CASSPLQGNIDYSGNTIYF.

The chain recombines TRBV18 with TRBJ2-3; 10 bases align to TRBD1. There are 15 residues in the CDR3. CDR1 and CDR2 from the germline V gene are KGHSH and LQKENI. Germline trimming cut 1 base from V and 5 bases from J; bases unmatched to any gene: 3. CDR3 coding DNA: TGTGCCAGCTCACCACGGGACAGGGGTGGAGATACGCAGTATTTT. Protein sequence: CASSPRDRGGDTQYF.

The chain combines TRBV6-5 with TRBJ2-6; 8 nucleotides align to TRBD2. Germline CDR1 reads MNHEY; CDR2 reads SVGAGI. The CDR3 spans 15 residues. V lost 8 bases to trimming and J lost 2 bases; unmatched junction nucleotides: 5. The CDR3 spells CASRSGGAGANVLTF. The CDR3 DNA is TGTGCCAGCCGCTCGGGGGGGGCTGGGGCCAACGTCCTGACTTTC.

This clone was detected once. The V gene is TRBV14, the J gene TRBJ2-5, with 8 positions matching TRBD2. V lost 0 bases, J lost 5 bases, and 5 bases stayed unmatched. This CDR3 comprises 15 residues. Looked up from germline, CDR1 is SGHDN and CDR2 is FVKESK. In DNA, the CDR3 is TGTGCCAGCAGCCAAGAAGTCCTAGCGGGTGAGACCCAGTACTTC. It is translated as CASSQEVLAGETQYF.

The chain has TRBV29-1 and TRBJ1-5; no firm D call. The germline V gene encodes CDR1 SQVTM and CDR2 ANQGSEA. V was trimmed by 5 bases and J by 0 bases, leaving 5 bases between them. CDR3 length equals 12 residues. This CDR3 is CSVRDSNQPQHF. The DNA of the CDR3 is TGCAGCGTTCGGGATAGCAATCAGCCCCAGCATTTT.

The genes are TRBV11-2 and TRBJ2-5; the match to TRBD2 covers 9 bases. Germline V lookup: CDR1 SGHAT, CDR2 FQNNGV. V dropped 5 bases and J dropped 3; count of bases not matched to a gene: 7. The CDR3 is made up of 15 amino acids. For the CDR3, the DNA is TGTGCCAGCAGCAAAATGACTAGCGGAGAAGAGACCCAGTACTTC. It translates to CASSKMTSGEETQYF.

Only a few counts were recorded for this clone. The rearrangement joins TRBV27 to TRBJ1-6, with 8 bases matching TRBD1. Looked up from germline, CDR1 is MNHEY and CDR2 is SMNVEV (reference sequence). CDR3 length: 15 residues. V was pared by 6 bases and J by 7 bases, with 8 bases of the junction left unmatched. The CDR3 DNA follows: TGTGCCAGCAGCCCCGCCGGGACAGGAAATTCACCCCTCCACTTT. This sequence encodes CASSPAGTGNSPLHF.

The chain combines TRBV7-2 with TRBJ1-1; D not certain. The CDR3 consists of 13 residues. The V gene's germline CDR1 is SGHTA and CDR2 FQGNSA. Trimming stripped 5 bases from V and 1 base from J, with 8 bases between. CDR3 in amino acids: CASSEQRNTEAFF. DNA of the CDR3: TGTGCCAGCAGCGAACAGAGGAACACTGAAGCTTTCTTT.

The rearrangement links TRBV2 to TRBJ2-7; D is undetermined. The CDR3 totals 13 residues. CDR1 and CDR2 (germline): SNHLY, FYNNEI. Trimming removed 2 bases from V and 1 base from J, with 6 bases in between. The CDR3 DNA is TGTGCCAGCAGTGAACAGAGGTCCTACGAGCAGTACTTC. This encodes CASSEQRSYEQYF.